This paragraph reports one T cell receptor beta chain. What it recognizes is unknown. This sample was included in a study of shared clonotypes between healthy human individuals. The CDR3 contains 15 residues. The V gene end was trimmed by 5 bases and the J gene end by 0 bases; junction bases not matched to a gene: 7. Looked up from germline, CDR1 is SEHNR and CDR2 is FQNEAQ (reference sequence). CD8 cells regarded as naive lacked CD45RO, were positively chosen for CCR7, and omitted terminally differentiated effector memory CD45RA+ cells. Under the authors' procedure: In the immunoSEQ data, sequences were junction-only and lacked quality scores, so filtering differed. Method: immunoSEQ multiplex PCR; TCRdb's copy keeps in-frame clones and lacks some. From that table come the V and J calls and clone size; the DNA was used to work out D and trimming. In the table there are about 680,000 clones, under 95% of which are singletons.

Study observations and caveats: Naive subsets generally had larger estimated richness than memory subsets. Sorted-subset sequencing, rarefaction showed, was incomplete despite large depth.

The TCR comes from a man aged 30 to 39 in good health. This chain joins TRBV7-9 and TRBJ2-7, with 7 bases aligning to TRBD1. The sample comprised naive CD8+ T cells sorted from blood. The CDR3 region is CASSDGQENSYEQYF. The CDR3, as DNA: TGTGCCAGCAGCGACGGACAGGAGAACTCCTACGAGCAGTACTTC.